The clone carrying this TCR beta chain has only a few counts. Its antigen remains unknown. This entry is derived from a study of cytomegalovirus exposure and HLA in healthy donors. Primers for the PCR totalled 60 Vbeta and 13 Jbeta. TCRdb's copy holds only in-frame clones and misses some; the assay was immunoSEQ multiplex PCR. The repertoire holds 160,000 or so clones, with around 73% as singletons. This CDR3 contains 15 residues. The V gene end was trimmed by 0 bases and the J gene end by 6 bases; junction bases not matched to a gene: 8. CDR1 is SGHDT, CDR2 YYEEEE, per germline. Findings and limits, study-wide: A later analysis appeared to link common viral pathogens to several of the most significant clusters.

The chain recombines TRBV5-6 with TRBJ2-7, with TRBD1 identical over 8 bases. Material: PBMCs. This clonotype originated in a male donor in good health and CMV-seronegative. The CDR3 sequence: CASSLGRGRGREQYF. The DNA for the CDR3 is TGTGCCAGCAGCTTGGGCAGGGGGCGAGGTCGCGAGCAGTACTTC. Supplemented by reference TRBV5-6 and TRBJ2-7, the full variable domain reads DAGVTQSPTHLIKTRGQQVTLRCSPKSGHDTVSWYQQALGQGPQFIFQYYEEEERQRGNFPDRFSGHQFPNYSSELNVNALLLGDSALYLCASSLGRGRGREQYFGPGTRLTVT.